Listed below are T cell receptor beta chains from one sample, sequenced in a study of T cell responses to AZD1222 COVID-19 vaccine. TCRdb keeps only in-frame clones here, not all; method: immunoSEQ multiplex PCR. The top ten hold 5.5% of the sample, which has 130,000 to 150,000 clones, 70% to 90% seen once. Material: peripheral blood, obtained on day 0 of AZD1222 vaccination. The source of these receptors is an adult in good health. The CDR3 runs from the conserved cysteine through the conserved F or W. Each record gives: CDR3 DNA, CDR3 protein, J gene, D gene, clone size, V gene. D genes are given only for firm matches. Where a row states a size, it is once, few, many or the class of an expanded clone; other rows omit it.

TGTGCCAGCAGTTCCCGCTTAAGAAGCACAGATACGCAGTATTTT,CASSSRLRSTDTQYF,TRBJ2-3,.,once,TRBV27
TGTGCCAGCAAGGGCAGGGGGTACTATGGCTACACCTTC,CASKGRGYYGYTF,TRBJ1-2,TRBD1,.,TRBV27
TGTGCCAGCACCTCCGGGGGAGGCCCCGGCAATGAGCAGTTCTTC,CASTSGGGPGNEQFF,TRBJ2-1,.,.,TRBV7-8
TGTGCCAGCAGCCAAGGGACAGGCGACCTCTCCTACGAGCAGTACTTC,CASSQGTGDLSYEQYF,TRBJ2-7,TRBD1,.,TRBV4-2
TGTGCCAGCAGTTCAGGGGTAGGGGCTGAAGCTTTCTTT,CASSSGVGAEAFF,TRBJ1-1,.,.,TRBV6-5
TGCGCCAGCAGCCCAGGGACAGGGGCGGTTGACTACGAGCAGTACTTC,CASSPGTGAVDYEQYF,TRBJ2-7,TRBD1,.,TRBV5-1
TGTGCCAGCAGTGAGGGACTACCACAAGATACGCAGTATTTT,CASSEGLPQDTQYF,TRBJ2-3,TRBD2,.,TRBV6-2/TRBV6-3
TGTGCCAGCAGGGTCTGGCGGGAGACCAACACCGGGGAGCTGTTTTTT,CASRVWRETNTGELFF,TRBJ2-2,TRBD2,.,TRBV13
TGCAGCGTTCACGACAGGGAGGTATATAGGGCCAATGAGCAGTTCTTC,CSVHDREVYRANEQFF,TRBJ2-1,.,.,TRBV29-1
TGTGCCAGCAGCTCGTACATTTACAATGAGCAGTTCTTC,CASSSYIYNEQFF,TRBJ2-1,.,.,TRBV11-2
TGTGCCAGCAGGAAAGGGGTGCTGGCGGACCAAGAGACCCAGTACTTC,CASRKGVLADQETQYF,TRBJ2-5,.,.,TRBV7-9
TGTGCCAGCTCCGGACTGTACGAGCAGTACTTC,CASSGLYEQYF,TRBJ2-7,.,few,TRBV25-1
TGTGCCAGCAGTGAATCTGGAAACACCATATATTTT,CASSESGNTIYF,TRBJ1-3,.,.,TRBV2
TGTGCCAGCAGCCAAGATAGGAGGGGGACTAGCTCAAAATCTTCCGGGGAGCTGTTTTTT,CASSQDRRGTSSKSSGELFF,TRBJ2-2,TRBD2,.,TRBV14
TGTGCCTGGAGGCCACGGGACAGACTGTACGAGCAGTACTTC,CAWRPRDRLYEQYF,TRBJ2-7,TRBD1,.,TRBV30
TGTGCCTGGAGTAAAGGATCTAATCAGCCCCAGCATTTT,CAWSKGSNQPQHF,TRBJ1-5,.,.,TRBV30
TGTGCCAGCAGCTTGCAGGGGCCAGAAGGCTACACCTTC,CASSLQGPEGYTF,TRBJ1-2,.,.,TRBV5-4
TGTGCCAGCGGAACGGCCTATGGCTACACCTTC,CASGTAYGYTF,TRBJ1-2,.,.,TRBV12-3/TRBV12-4
TGTGCCAGTAGTACGAATCGGGGCAGGGCCCCTGAAGCTTTCTTT,CASSTNRGRAPEAFF,TRBJ1-1,.,.,TRBV19
TGTGCCAGCAGCGACGTTGGCCGGGACAGGGGAACTAATGAAAAACTGTTTTTT,CASSDVGRDRGTNEKLFF,TRBJ1-4,TRBD1,few,TRBV28
TGCGCCAGCAGCTTGGTCGGACAAGAGACCCAGTACTTC,CASSLVGQETQYF,TRBJ2-5,.,.,TRBV5-1